Presented here are 9 T cell receptor beta chains from one specimen sequenced in a study of OX40 agonist ivuxolimab in advanced cancers. The table came from immunoSEQ multiplex PCR; TCRdb's copy has only in-frame clones and leaves some out. The sample consists of fewer than 120,000 clones, about 92% of them appearing once. Sequencing was performed on CD4+ or CD8+ T cells sorted from blood, taken in a trial of the OX40 agonist ivuxolimab. These TCRs come from an adult with an advanced solid tumor such as melanoma, head and neck, liver or kidney cancer.

The chain couples TRBV18 to TRBJ2-5, with TRBD1 identical over 9 bases. With V trimmed by 4 bases and J by 4 bases, 4 bases remained unmatched. The CDR3 is 14 residues long. Germline V gene data show CDR1 as KGHSH and CDR2 as LQKENI. The CDR3 loop is CASSLDRGVETQYF. The DNA for the CDR3 is TGTGCCAGCTCACTCGACAGGGGGGTAGAGACCCAGTACTTC. The full variable domain, its missing parts supplied by reference TRBV18 and TRBJ2-5, is NAGVMQNPRHLVRRRGQEARLRCSPMKGHSHVYWYRQLPEEGLKFMVYLQKENIIDESGMPKERFSAEFPKEGPSILRIQQVVRGDSAAYFCASSLDRGVETQYFGPGTRLLVL.

This chain connects TRBV5-1 to TRBJ1-2, with D hard to call. Trimming removed 5 bases from V and 1 base from J, with 12 bases in between. Germline lookup yields CDR1 SGHRS and CDR2 YFSETQ. The CDR3 runs to 14 residues. The DNA for the CDR3 is TGCGCCAGCAGGATGGGGTACGGTAACTATGGCTACACCTTC. This translates into CASRMGYGNYGYTF.

This rearrangement joins TRBV5-4 to TRBJ2-3; D is undetermined. CDR1 SGHNT and CDR2 YYREEE come from the germline V gene (reference sequence). V lost 4 bases and J lost 5, with 11 bases in between. This CDR3 spans 13 amino acids. The CDR3 sequence is CASSPSQEDTQYF. The DNA for the CDR3 is TGTGCCAGCAGCCCCAGTCAAGAAGATACGCAGTATTTT. Full variable domain (rest looked up from reference TRBV5-4 and TRBJ2-3): ETGVTQSPTHLIKTRGQQVTLRCSSQSGHNTVSWYQQALGQGPQFIFQYYREEENGRGNFPPRFSGLQFPNYSSELNVNALELDDSALYLCASSPSQEDTQYFGPGTRLTVL.

In this sample, this clone turned up once. The CDR3 loop is CAWSVGGRGSPLHF. The CDR3, as DNA: TGTGCCTGGAGTGTGGGGGGCAGGGGTTCACCCCTCCACTTT. V is TRBV30 and J is TRBJ1-6, with D possibly being TRBD1 (6 bases). Deletions cut 0 bases from V and 9 bases from J, with 12 bases between. Germline V lookup: CDR1 GTSNPN, CDR2 SVGIG (reference sequence). The CDR3 contains 14 residues.

To note about this clone: A read error may produce the germline difference seen at one junction end. V and J are TRBV7-7 and TRBJ2-2, with D possibly matching TRBD2 (6 bases). This CDR3 has 18 residues. CDR1 is SSHAT, CDR2 FNYEAQ, per germline (reference sequence). CDR3 loop: CASSFMGGAAMDTGELFF. CDR3 nucleotides: TGTGCTAGCAGCTTCATGGGGGGAGCAGCTATGGACACCGGGGAGCTGTTTTTT.

This chain joins TRBV6-5 and TRBJ2-5, with 9 bases aligning to TRBD1. V shed 4 bases and J 5 bases; nucleotides not matched to a gene: 11. The germline gives CDR1 MNHEY, CDR2 SVGAGI. The CDR3 spans 16 residues. As DNA, the CDR3 is TGTGCCAGCAGTTTATCATTGACAGGGGGTGTTGAGACCCAGTACTTC. It specifies CASSLSLTGGVETQYF.

The chain joins TRBV7-9 to TRBJ1-6; perhaps TRBD1 as D (6 bases). Germline assignment: CDR1 SEHNR and CDR2 FQNEAQ (reference sequence). The ends were cut back, 3 bases at V and 7 bases at J, with 16 bases in the middle. The CDR3 covers 16 residues. The chain's CDR3 is CASSLGHASRNSPLHF. Written as DNA, the CDR3 is TGTGCCAGCAGCTTGGGACACGCCTCGCGGAATTCACCCCTCCACTTT.

This clone showed up just once. The V and J genes are TRBV5-1 and TRBJ2-1, with 8 positions matching TRBD2. The CDR3 is made up of 15 amino acids. Germline loops: CDR1 SGHRS, CDR2 YFSETQ. V gave up 5 bases and J gave up 3 bases; unmatched junction bases: 7. The CDR3 sequence: CASSPSGSNYNEQFF. CDR3 nucleotides: TGCGCCAGCAGTCCGAGCGGGAGTAACTACAATGAGCAGTTCTTC.

This clone came up once. At the DNA level, this CDR3 is encoded by other sequences in the same sample as well. The chain recombines TRBV6-5 with TRBJ1-2; possibly TRBD1 for D (6 bases). Looked up from germline, CDR1 is MNHEY and CDR2 is SVGAGI. Trimming cost V 6 bases and J 4 bases, with 12 bases left between them. The CDR3 has 13 amino acids. The DNA of the CDR3 is TGTGCCAGCAGCTCGGGACAAACCTATGGCTACACCTTC. It yields the protein CASSSGQTYGYTF.